A single sample gave rise to the 3 T cell receptor beta chains below, sequenced in a study of cytomegalovirus exposure and HLA in healthy donors. PCR involved 60 Vbeta and 13 Jbeta primers. Assay used: immunoSEQ multiplex PCR; TCRdb lists only in-frame clones, some missing. The sample totals 100,000 to 150,000 clones. Source material: PBMCs. The origin of the receptors is a man younger than 35 in good health and CMV-seronegative.

The chain links TRBV27 to TRBJ2-7; 9 bases align to TRBD2. Germline CDR1 and CDR2: MNHEY and SMNVEV (reference sequence). The CDR3 has 15 amino acids. V gave up 0 bases and J gave up 5 bases; unmatched junction bases: 5. CDR3 sequence: CASSLSIAGDNEQYF. CDR3 nucleotides: TGTGCCAGCAGTTTATCCATAGCGGGAGACAACGAGCAGTACTTC.

V gene TRBV19 combines with J gene TRBJ1-1; 10 positions agree with TRBD1. The germline CDR1 and CDR2 sequences are LNHDA and SQIVND (reference sequence). This CDR3 is built from 14 residues. V was clipped by 7 bases and J by 5 bases; unmatched bases: 7. The chain's CDR3 is CASTEGQGLTEAFF. The CDR3 region has the DNA TGTGCCAGTACCGAGGGACAGGGGCTTACTGAAGCTTTCTTT.

The J gene is TRBJ2-7, the V gene TRBV7-2; D is unclear. Trimming stripped 1 base from V and 0 bases from J, with 10 bases between. The CDR3 has 15 residues. The germline CDR1 and CDR2 sequences are SGHTA and FQGNSA. CDR3 sequence: CASSLEGGGSYEQYF. Here the CDR3 DNA reads TGTGCCAGCAGCTTAGAAGGCGGCGGCTCCTACGAGCAGTACTTC.